This note documents a single TCR beta chain sequence. Its antigen remains unidentified. Germline-derived CDR1 and CDR2 are SGHRS and YFSETQ. The CDR3 consists of 13 residues. Trimming removed 2 bases from V and 7 bases from J, with 12 bases in between. The sample is drawn from a study of vaccination effects on CD4 cells after COVID-19. Repertoires were generated with immunoSEQ multiplex PCR, while TCRdb's copy carries only in-frame clones and drops some. The sample consists of tens of thousands of clones, 65% to 80% of them appearing once. Overall study results and limits: Healthy vaccine recipients' vaccine-induced clones were almost all SARS-CoV-2 mono-reactive.

Between days 9 and 11 of culture, CD4+ T cells were separated out. Either the BNT162b2 or mRNA-1273 vaccine was given to participants in two doses. The clonotype comes from a human donor who received a COVID-19 vaccine. The sample in question was CD4+ T cells from PBMCs cultured without peptide, obtained after COVID-19 vaccination. V and J are TRBV5-1 and TRBJ1-2, with D perhaps matching TRBD1 (6 bases). The CDR3 bases are TGCGCCAGCAGCTTTGACAGGAGTATTGGCTACACCTTC. Translation gives CASSFDRSIGYTF.